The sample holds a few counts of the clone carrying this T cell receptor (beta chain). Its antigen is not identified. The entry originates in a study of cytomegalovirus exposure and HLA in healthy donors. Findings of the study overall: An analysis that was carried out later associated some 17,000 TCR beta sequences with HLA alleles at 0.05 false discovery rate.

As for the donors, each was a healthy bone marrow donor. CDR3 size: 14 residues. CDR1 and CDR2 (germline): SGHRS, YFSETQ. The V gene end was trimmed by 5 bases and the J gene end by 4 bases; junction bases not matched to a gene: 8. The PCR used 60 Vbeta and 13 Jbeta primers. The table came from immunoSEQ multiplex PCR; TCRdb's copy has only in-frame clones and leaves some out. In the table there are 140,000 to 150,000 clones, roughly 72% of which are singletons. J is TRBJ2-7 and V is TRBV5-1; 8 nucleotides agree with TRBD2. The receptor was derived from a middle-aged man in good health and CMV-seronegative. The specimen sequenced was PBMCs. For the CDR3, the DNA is TGCGCCAGCAGGGCCGGACTAGCTACTTACGAGCAGTACTTC. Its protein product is CASRAGLATYEQYF.